This is a list of T cell receptor beta chains from one sample in a study of T-cell memory formation after mild COVID-19. TCRdb passed the 5' RACE reads through MiXCR, listing each CDR3 protein once. The data show roughly 500,000 distinct CDR3 sequences, around 20% seen once. Sequencing was performed on PBMCs or a T cell subset sorted from them (not recorded which). The receptors here all came from an adult woman who had mild COVID-19 (a few samples of this study predate the infection). Cell type and time point are not known. The CDR3 runs from the conserved cysteine through the conserved F or W. D genes are given only for firm matches. Size tells how often a clone was seen (once, few, many) or the class of an expanded clone, and some rows leave it out.

cdr3_nt cdr3_aa j_call d_call v_call clone_size
TGTGCCAGCAGCTTAGTTTCTAGCGGGGACACCGGGGAGCTGTTTTTT CASSLVSSGDTGELFF TRBJ2-2 TRBD2 TRBV7-6 few
TGTGCCAGCAGGGAGCAGGGCGTCGAGCAGTACTTC CASREQGVEQYF TRBJ2-7 - TRBV2 -
TGCGCCAGCAGCTTGGTCGATAGGAACACTGAAGCTTTCTTT CASSLVDRNTEAFF TRBJ1-1 - TRBV5-1 few
TGCGCCAGCAGCCATGAGTCGCGGGGTACGCACATTCAGTACTTC CASSHESRGTHIQYF TRBJ2-4 - TRBV4-1 -
TGTGCCAGCAGCTTGGCCGGACAGAGCTCCTACGAGCAGTACTTC CASSLAGQSSYEQYF TRBJ2-7 - TRBV5-4 many
TGTGCCACCAGTCGGACAGGGGAGAACTATGGCTACACCTTC CATSRTGENYGYTF TRBJ1-2 TRBD1 TRBV24-1 few
TGTGCCACCAGTGAATCCGGGACAGCCCAAGAGACCCAGTACTTC CATSESGTAQETQYF TRBJ2-5 TRBD1 TRBV24-1 -
TGTGCCAGCCTAACGGGGTGGGCAGATACGCAGTATTTT CASLTGWADTQYF TRBJ2-3 - TRBV6-6 few
TGCAGTGCTAGACGTACGGATGAGCAGTTCTTC CSARRTDEQFF TRBJ2-1 - TRBV20-1 few
TGTGCCAGCAGCCAAGACCGCAGGGAGGGTAACGGGGAGCTGTTTTTT CASSQDRREGNGELFF TRBJ2-2 TRBD2 TRBV4-2 many
TGTGCCAGCAGTTACCGGGGTGCCCAGTACTTC CASSYRGAQYF TRBJ2-5 - TRBV11-3 few
TGTGCCACCAGTGCGGCAGGGGCAAACATTCAGTACTTC CATSAAGANIQYF TRBJ2-4 - TRBV24-1 many
TGTGCCAGCAGCCAGGGGTCCTCGTGGGGGAATACGCAGTATTTT CASSQGSSWGNTQYF TRBJ2-3 - TRBV14 medium-sized
TGTGCCAGCAGCCGCTCGTGGGGGGAGGAGACCCAGTACTTC CASSRSWGEETQYF TRBJ2-5 - TRBV7-9 -
TGTGCCAGCAGGGCCGGGACAGGGGTGATTGGCTACACCTTC CASRAGTGVIGYTF TRBJ1-2 TRBD1 TRBV12-3/TRBV12-4 few
TGTGCCAGCAGCGAGGGACTAGCGGGAGGGCCCATCGGGGAGCTGTTTTTT CASSEGLAGGPIGELFF TRBJ2-2 TRBD2 TRBV9 few
TGTGCCAGCAGCTTTATGTCCGGGAGAGTCTCCGGGGAGCTGTTTTTT CASSFMSGRVSGELFF TRBJ2-2 - TRBV7-9 few
TGTGCCACGGCGGTACTAGCGCAAACGGGGACCGGGGAGCTGTTTTTT CATAVLAQTGTGELFF TRBJ2-2 TRBD2 TRBV27 -
TGCGCCAGCAGCTTTTTAACAGGGGGTACAGATACGCAGTATTTT CASSFLTGGTDTQYF TRBJ2-3 TRBD1 TRBV4-1 few
TGCAGTGCTAGAGGGTGGGAGACTAGCGGGGGTGAGACCCAGTACTTC CSARGWETSGGETQYF TRBJ2-5 TRBD2 TRBV20-1 many
TGTGCCAGCAAAGGACAGGGCGTACACACTGAAGCTTTCTTT CASKGQGVHTEAFF TRBJ1-1 TRBD1 TRBV2 -
TGTGCCAGCAGCCTCACCCAGGGGCGGAACACTGAAGCTTTCTTT CASSLTQGRNTEAFF TRBJ1-1 - TRBV5-6 -
TGTGCCAGCAGTTCCCCGCCCGGGGGCATTTATTCACCCCTCCACTTT CASSSPPGGIYSPLHF TRBJ1-6 - TRBV12-3/TRBV12-4 few
TGTGCCAGCAGCCAATCTGGCAGGAGCTCTGGAAACACCATATATTTT CASSQSGRSSGNTIYF TRBJ1-3 - TRBV3-1 few
TGTGCCAGCAGCTCCGGGACAGGGTTCGGGCCCCAGCATTTT CASSSGTGFGPQHF TRBJ1-5 TRBD1 TRBV5-6 few
TGCGCCAGCAGCTGGGGAGGGGGACAGGGTTTAACGGATGGCTACACCTTC CASSWGGGQGLTDGYTF TRBJ1-2 TRBD1 TRBV5-1 few
TGTGCCAGCAGCTTAGGAACTAGCTTCGACGAGCAGTACTTC CASSLGTSFDEQYF TRBJ2-7 - TRBV7-9 -
TGTGCCAGCTCACCCCGGGGACAGGGGGCACTATACGAGCAGTACTTC CASSPRGQGALYEQYF TRBJ2-7 TRBD1 TRBV18 few
TGTGCCAGCAGCTTAGGGGTCGGGACTAGCGGACTCGAGCAGTACTTC CASSLGVGTSGLEQYF TRBJ2-7 TRBD2 TRBV7-2 few
TGTGCCAGCAGTCCTCGGACAGGGAGTAAGTCTGGAAACACCATATATTTT CASSPRTGSKSGNTIYF TRBJ1-3 TRBD1 TRBV12-3/TRBV12-4 few
TGTGCCAGCAGCCCACAGACAGGATTGAACACTGAAGCTTTCTTT CASSPQTGLNTEAFF TRBJ1-1 - TRBV7-2 many
TGTGCCAGCAGCCAAGGAGCGGGACAGGTCGTCCACGAGCAGTACTTC CASSQGAGQVVHEQYF TRBJ2-7 - TRBV4-2 -
TGTGCCAGCAGTCAGCCGGGGGGGACTAGCGGGGTCTCCTACAATGAGCAGTTCTTC CASSQPGGTSGVSYNEQFF TRBJ2-1 TRBD2 TRBV6-6 -
TGTGCCAGCCGACCCCTTGGTGACGAGCAGTACTTC CASRPLGDEQYF TRBJ2-7 - TRBV7-9 few
TGTGCCAGCAGCGTAGGAGCACAGGGGTTGGATGGCTACACCTTC CASSVGAQGLDGYTF TRBJ1-2 TRBD1 TRBV9 -
TGTGCCAGCAGCCGCTCGGGGTCCTCCTACGAGCAGTACTTC CASSRSGSSYEQYF TRBJ2-7 - TRBV11-2 many
TGTGCCAGCAGTTACCTTGCTTCCAGCAGTGGCTACACCTTC CASSYLASSSGYTF TRBJ1-2 - TRBV6-5 -
TGTGCCAGCAGCCAAGGTGCCTTAGGGGAGCTGTTTTTT CASSQGALGELFF TRBJ2-2 - TRBV3-1 few
TGTGCCAGCAGCTTAAGACTAGCGGGAGTTGCAGATACGCAGTATTTT CASSLRLAGVADTQYF TRBJ2-3 TRBD2 TRBV11-3 -
TGTGCCAGCAGCTCCTCAGCGGGGGGAAGCTACAATGAGCAGTTCTTC CASSSSAGGSYNEQFF TRBJ2-1 TRBD2 TRBV7-2 few
TGTGCCATCAGTGAGTCGACAGGGGGCAGCGGCTACACCTTC CAISESTGGSGYTF TRBJ1-2 TRBD1 TRBV10-3 -
TGTGCCAGCTCACTAAGCAGGGATCCGGATCAGCCCCAGCATTTT CASSLSRDPDQPQHF TRBJ1-5 - TRBV7-9 few
TGTGCCAGCAGCTTAGGTATGGGGAACCAAGAGACCCAGTACTTC CASSLGMGNQETQYF TRBJ2-5 - TRBV11-3 -
TGTGCCAGCAGCCAAGAACTAGCGGGACGCACAGATACGCAGTATTTT CASSQELAGRTDTQYF TRBJ2-3 TRBD2 TRBV3-1 -
TGTGCCAGCACCCCTCAACCCCAAGAGACCCAGTACTTC CASTPQPQETQYF TRBJ2-5 - TRBV6-1 -